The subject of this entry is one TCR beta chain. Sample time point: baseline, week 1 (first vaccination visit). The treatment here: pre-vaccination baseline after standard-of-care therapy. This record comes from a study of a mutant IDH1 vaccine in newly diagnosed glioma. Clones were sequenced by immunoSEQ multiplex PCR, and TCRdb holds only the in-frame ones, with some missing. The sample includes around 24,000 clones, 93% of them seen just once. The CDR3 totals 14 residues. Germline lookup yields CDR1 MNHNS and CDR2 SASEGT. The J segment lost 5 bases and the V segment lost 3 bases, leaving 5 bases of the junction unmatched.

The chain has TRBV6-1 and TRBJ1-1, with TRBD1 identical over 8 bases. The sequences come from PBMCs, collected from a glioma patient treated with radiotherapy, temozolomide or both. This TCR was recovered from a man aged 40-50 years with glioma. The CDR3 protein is CASSDTGGRTEAFF. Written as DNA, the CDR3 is TGTGCCAGCAGTGACACAGGGGGTAGAACTGAAGCTTTCTTT.